These T cell receptor beta chains were read from a single sample in a study of shared clonotypes between healthy human individuals. Sequencing was performed with immunoSEQ multiplex PCR; in TCRdb, only in-frame clones are kept and a portion is missing. The sample contains approximately 2.1 million clones, approximately 95% of which appear only once. The sample was naive CD4+ T cells from PBMCs. These receptors all come from a man aged 18 to 35 in good health. Some clones in this sample may be carry-over from other donors' samples. CDR3s include the opening cysteine and the closing phenylalanine or tryptophan. D genes are given only for firm matches. Size tells how often a clone was seen (once, few, many) or the class of an expanded clone, and some rows leave it out.

len: 14
j_gene: TRBJ1-2
d_gene: -
abundance: few
v_gene: TRBV7-2
CDR3aa: CASSLIAEDYGYTF
CDR3nt: TGTGCCAGCAGCTTGATTGCAGAGGACTATGGCTACACCTTC

len: 15
j_gene: TRBJ1-6
d_gene: -
abundance: -
v_gene: TRBV6-6
CDR3aa: CASSSSGQNNSPLHF
CDR3nt: -

len: 16
j_gene: TRBJ1-1
d_gene: -
abundance: few
v_gene: TRBV10-2
CDR3aa: CASSQGRGSGYAEAFF
CDR3nt: TGCGCCAGCAGCCAAGGGAGGGGATCAGGGTACGCTGAAGCTTTCTTT

len: 14
j_gene: TRBJ2-2
d_gene: TRBD2
abundance: -
v_gene: TRBV9
CDR3aa: CASSPSGRVGELFF
CDR3nt: TGTGCCAGCAGTCCCAGCGGGAGAGTCGGGGAGCTGTTTTTT

len: 16
j_gene: TRBJ2-5
d_gene: TRBD2
abundance: -
v_gene: TRBV9
CDR3aa: CASTPGGGRYQETQYF
CDR3nt: TGTGCCAGCACCCCGGGGGGGGGTCGGTACCAAGAGACCCAGTACTTC

len: 15
j_gene: TRBJ2-3
d_gene: TRBD1
abundance: -
v_gene: TRBV7-9
CDR3aa: CASSRPTGPTDTQYF
CDR3nt: TGTGCCAGCAGCCGCCCGACAGGGCCCACAGATACGCAGTATTTT

len: 16
j_gene: TRBJ2-4
d_gene: -
abundance: -
v_gene: TRBV7-3
CDR3aa: CASSSPRTYGLDIQYF
CDR3nt: TGTGCCAGCAGCTCCCCCCGGACTTATGGATTGGACATTCAGTACTTC

len: 18
j_gene: TRBJ2-3
d_gene: TRBD2
abundance: -
v_gene: TRBV27
CDR3aa: CASSKRGRAGGRRDTQYF
CDR3nt: TGTGCCAGCAGTAAAAGGGGACGAGCGGGAGGGAGGAGGGATACGCAGTATTTT

len: 11
j_gene: TRBJ2-5
d_gene: -
abundance: -
v_gene: TRBV5-4
CDR3aa: CASSFAETQYF
CDR3nt: TGTGCCAGCAGCTTTGCTGAGACCCAGTACTTC

len: 13
j_gene: TRBJ1-1
d_gene: -
abundance: -
v_gene: TRBV10-2
CDR3aa: CACTQGLNTEAFF
CDR3nt: TGCGCCTGCACCCAGGGACTTAACACTGAAGCTTTCTTT

len: 16
j_gene: TRBJ2-2
d_gene: -
abundance: -
v_gene: TRBV19
CDR3aa: CASRDGVRVPTGELFF
CDR3nt: TGTGCCAGTAGGGATGGCGTCAGAGTGCCCACCGGGGAGCTGTTTTTT

len: 13
j_gene: TRBJ2-5
d_gene: -
abundance: -
v_gene: TRBV15
CDR3aa: CATSRRAGETQYF
CDR3nt: TGTGCCACCAGCCGCAGAGCCGGGGAGACCCAGTACTTC

len: 21
j_gene: TRBJ2-7
d_gene: TRBD1
abundance: -
v_gene: TRBV2
CDR3aa: CASRRQGVGGDSELRTYEQYF
CDR3nt: TGTGCCAGCAGACGACAGGGGGTCGGCGGCGATTCCGAATTGCGGACCTACGAGCAGTACTTC

len: 17
j_gene: TRBJ2-3
d_gene: -
abundance: -
v_gene: TRBV28
CDR3aa: CASSPYASSASTDTQYF
CDR3nt: TGTGCCAGCAGTCCTTACGCCTCTAGCGCGAGCACAGATACGCAGTATTTT

len: 15
j_gene: TRBJ1-4
d_gene: -
abundance: -
v_gene: TRBV7-2
CDR3aa: CASSPWGSGGEKLFF
CDR3nt: TGTGCCAGCAGCCCCTGGGGTTCGGGTGGTGAAAAACTGTTTTTT

len: 13
j_gene: TRBJ2-3
d_gene: -
abundance: once
v_gene: TRBV7-8
CDR3aa: CASSLLSTDTQYF
CDR3nt: TGTGCCAGCAGCTTACTAAGCACAGATACGCAGTATTTT

len: 15
j_gene: TRBJ1-2
d_gene: -
abundance: -
v_gene: TRBV9
CDR3aa: CASSGEDWRRDGYTF
CDR3nt: TGTGCCAGCAGCGGGGAGGACTGGAGAAGGGATGGCTACACCTTC

len: 15
j_gene: TRBJ2-1
d_gene: TRBD2
abundance: -
v_gene: TRBV5-1
CDR3aa: CASSISGISYNEQFF
CDR3nt: TGCGCCAGCAGCATAAGCGGGATCTCCTACAATGAGCAGTTCTTC

len: 15
j_gene: TRBJ2-1
d_gene: TRBD1
abundance: -
v_gene: TRBV6-6
CDR3aa: CASRTTGGSYNEQFF
CDR3nt: TGTGCCAGCAGAACTACAGGGGGCTCCTACAATGAGCAGTTCTTC

len: 14
j_gene: TRBJ2-5
d_gene: -
abundance: -
v_gene: TRBV9
CDR3aa: CASSGRGPQETQYF
CDR3nt: TGTGCCAGCAGCGGCAGGGGCCCCCAAGAGACCCAGTACTTC

len: 15
j_gene: TRBJ2-1
d_gene: -
abundance: -
v_gene: TRBV27
CDR3aa: CASSFGGVLSIEQFF
CDR3nt: TGTGCCAGCAGTTTCGGAGGGGTCCTCAGCATTGAGCAGTTCTTC

len: 17
j_gene: TRBJ2-1
d_gene: TRBD2
abundance: -
v_gene: TRBV27
CDR3aa: CASSSWTSGSSYNEQFF
CDR3nt: TGTGCCAGCAGTTCTTGGACTAGCGGGAGCTCCTACAATGAGCAGTTCTTC

len: 15
j_gene: TRBJ1-4
d_gene: TRBD1
abundance: -
v_gene: TRBV5-1
CDR3aa: CASSLSGTGSEKLFF
CDR3nt: TGCGCCAGCAGCTTGTCCGGGACAGGGAGTGAAAAACTGTTTTTT

len: 16
j_gene: TRBJ1-3
d_gene: TRBD1
abundance: -
v_gene: TRBV6-6
CDR3aa: CASSYPGTGSGNTIYF
CDR3nt: TGTGCCAGCAGTTACCCCGGGACAGGCTCTGGAAACACCATATATTTT

len: 11
j_gene: TRBJ1-1
d_gene: -
abundance: -
v_gene: TRBV6-1
CDR3aa: CASRGVFKAFF
CDR3nt: TGTGCCAGCAGGGGCGTATTCAAAGCTTTCTTT

len: 13
j_gene: TRBJ2-7
d_gene: -
abundance: -
v_gene: TRBV7-3
CDR3aa: CASSKTGYYEQYF
CDR3nt: TGTGCCAGCAGCAAAACGGGGTATTACGAGCAGTACTTC